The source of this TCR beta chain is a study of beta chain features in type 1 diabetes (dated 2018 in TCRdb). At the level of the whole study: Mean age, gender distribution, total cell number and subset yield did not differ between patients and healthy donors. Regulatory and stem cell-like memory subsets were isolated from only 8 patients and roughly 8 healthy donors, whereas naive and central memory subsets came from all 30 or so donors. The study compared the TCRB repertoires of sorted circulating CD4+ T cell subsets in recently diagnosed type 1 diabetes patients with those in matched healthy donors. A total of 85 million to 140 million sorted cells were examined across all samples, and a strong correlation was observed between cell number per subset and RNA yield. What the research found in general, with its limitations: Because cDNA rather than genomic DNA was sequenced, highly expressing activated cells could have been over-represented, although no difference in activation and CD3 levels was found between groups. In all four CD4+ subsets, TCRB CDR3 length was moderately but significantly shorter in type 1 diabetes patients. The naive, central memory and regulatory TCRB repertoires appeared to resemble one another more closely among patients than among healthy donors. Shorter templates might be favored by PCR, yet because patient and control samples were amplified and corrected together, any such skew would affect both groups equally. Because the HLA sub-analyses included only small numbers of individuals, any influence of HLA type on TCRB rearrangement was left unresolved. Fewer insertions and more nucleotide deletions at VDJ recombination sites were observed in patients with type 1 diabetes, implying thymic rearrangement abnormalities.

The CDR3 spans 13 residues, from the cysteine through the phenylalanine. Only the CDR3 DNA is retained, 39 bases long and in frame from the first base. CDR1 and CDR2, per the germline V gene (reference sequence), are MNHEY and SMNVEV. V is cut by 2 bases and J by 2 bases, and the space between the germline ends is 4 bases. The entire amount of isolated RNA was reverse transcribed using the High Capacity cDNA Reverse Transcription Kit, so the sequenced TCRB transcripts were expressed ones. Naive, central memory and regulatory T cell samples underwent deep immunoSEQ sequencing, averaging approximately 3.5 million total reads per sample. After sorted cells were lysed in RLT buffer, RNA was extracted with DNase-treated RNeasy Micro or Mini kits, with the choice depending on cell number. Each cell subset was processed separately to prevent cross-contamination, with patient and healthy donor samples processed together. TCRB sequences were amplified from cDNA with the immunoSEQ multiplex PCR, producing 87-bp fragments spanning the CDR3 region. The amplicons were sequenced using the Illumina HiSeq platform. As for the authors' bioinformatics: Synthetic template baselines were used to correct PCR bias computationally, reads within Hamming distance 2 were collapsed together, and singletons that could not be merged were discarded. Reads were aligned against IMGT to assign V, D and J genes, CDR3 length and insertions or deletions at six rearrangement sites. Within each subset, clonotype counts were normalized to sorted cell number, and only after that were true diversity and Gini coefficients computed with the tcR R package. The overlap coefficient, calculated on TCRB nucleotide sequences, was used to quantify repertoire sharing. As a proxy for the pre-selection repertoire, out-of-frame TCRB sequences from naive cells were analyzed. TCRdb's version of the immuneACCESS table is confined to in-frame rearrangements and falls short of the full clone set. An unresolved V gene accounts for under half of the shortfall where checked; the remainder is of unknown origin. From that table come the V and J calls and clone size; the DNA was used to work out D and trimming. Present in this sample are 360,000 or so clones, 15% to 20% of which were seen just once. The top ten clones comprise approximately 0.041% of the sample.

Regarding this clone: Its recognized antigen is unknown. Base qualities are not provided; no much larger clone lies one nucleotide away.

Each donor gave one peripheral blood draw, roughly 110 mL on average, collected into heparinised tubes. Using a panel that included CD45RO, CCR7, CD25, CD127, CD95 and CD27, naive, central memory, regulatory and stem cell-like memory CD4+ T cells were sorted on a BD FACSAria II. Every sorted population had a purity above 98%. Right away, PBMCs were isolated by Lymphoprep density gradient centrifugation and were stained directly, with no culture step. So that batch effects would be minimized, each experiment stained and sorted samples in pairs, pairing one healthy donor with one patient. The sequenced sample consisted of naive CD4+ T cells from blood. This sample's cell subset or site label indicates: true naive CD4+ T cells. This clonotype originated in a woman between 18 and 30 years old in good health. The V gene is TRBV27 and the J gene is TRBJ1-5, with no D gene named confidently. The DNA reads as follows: TGTGCCAGCAGTTTAATCGGCAATCAGCCCCAGCATTTT. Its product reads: CASSLIGNQPQHF.